These 9 T cell receptor beta chains originate from one sample sequenced in a study of blood T cell repertoires in COVID-19. Assay: immunoSEQ multiplex PCR; the TCRdb copy retains only in-frame clones and omits some. The sample shows approximately 170,000 clones, about 85% of them seen only once. The sample taken for sequencing was peripheral blood. The receptors here all came from a man between 60 and 75 years old with acute or convalescent COVID-19.

This chain uses TRBV19 with TRBJ1-2, with TRBD1 matching 10 bases. Germline V gene data show CDR1 as LNHDA and CDR2 as SQIVND (reference sequence). Unmatched junction bases numbered 3, after V lost 5 bases and J lost 0 bases. CDR3 size: 15 residues. Here the CDR3 reads CASSPGTGANYGYTF. In nucleotides, the CDR3 is TGTGCCAGTAGTCCTGGGACAGGGGCTAACTATGGCTACACCTTC.

V is TRBV5-4 and J is TRBJ1-2, with D unresolved. Trimming shortened V by 5 bases and J by 5 bases, and 13 bases separated the two germline ends. The CDR3 sequence is 13 residues long. Germline lookup yields CDR1 SGHNT and CDR2 YYREEE (reference sequence). The DNA for the CDR3 is TGTGCCAGCAGTCGTCAGGATCTTTATGGCTACACCTTC. It is translated as CASSRQDLYGYTF.

The J gene is TRBJ1-4, the V gene TRBV14; 7 bases fit TRBD1. Germline V gives CDR1 SGHDN, CDR2 FVKESK. This CDR3 has 15 residues. V trimming: 4 bases; J trimming: 5 bases; junction bases outside the gene matches: 7. This CDR3 reads CASSPGTVKNEKLFF. The DNA of the CDR3 is TGTGCCAGCAGCCCAGGGACAGTGAAGAATGAAAAACTGTTTTTT.

The chain carries TRBV7-8 and TRBJ2-5; TRBD2 aligns across 7 bases. The length of the CDR3 is 16 residues. Trimming at V came to 1 base and at J to 4 bases, leaving 9 bases not matched to a gene. The germline CDR1 and CDR2 sequences are SGHVS and FQNEAQ. The CDR3 spells CASSLEFGGGLETQYF. CDR3 DNA: TGTGCCAGCAGCTTAGAATTTGGGGGGGGATTAGAGACCCAGTACTTC.

V and J are TRBV7-2 and TRBJ2-1; 11 bases agree with TRBD2. The length of the CDR3 is 18 residues. The J segment lost 6 bases and the V segment lost 4 bases, leaving 14 bases of the junction unmatched. Per germline, CDR1 SGHTA and CDR2 FQGNSA. DNA of the CDR3: TGTGCCAGCAGCTCCCCGTTAGCGGGAGGGCCGGGGCGCAATGAGCAGTTCTTC. It specifies CASSSPLAGGPGRNEQFF.

V is TRBV6-1 and J is TRBJ1-4, with D perhaps TRBD1 (5 bases). The germline CDR1 and CDR2 sequences are MNHNS and SASEGT. The ends were cut back, 1 base at V and 2 bases at J, with 17 bases in the middle. This CDR3 spans 18 amino acids. CDR3 amino acids: CASSEGNQGWATNEKLFF. The CDR3, as DNA: TGTGCCAGCAGTGAAGGGAATCAGGGCTGGGCGACTAATGAAAAACTGTTTTTT.

The chain links TRBV4-1 to TRBJ1-2, with D maybe TRBD1 (5 bases). The CDR3 has 15 residues. V was clipped by 2 bases and J by 4 bases, with 14 bases between them. CDR1 and CDR2 from the germline V gene are MGHRA and YSYEKL. The CDR3 region has the DNA TGCGCCAGCAGCCAACCGACAGCAGACATCTATGGCTACACCTTC. Amino acids: CASSQPTADIYGYTF.

This clone was detected only a few times. The gene calls are TRBV19 and TRBJ2-3, with 9 bases aligning to TRBD1. The germline V gene has CDR1 LNHDA and CDR2 SQIVND (reference sequence). The CDR3 is 18 residues long. Trimming removed 5 bases from V and 2 bases from J; junction bases left unmatched: 14. The CDR3 bases are TGTGCCAGTAGTCCCGGGACAGGGAGGGGAGGGGTCACAGATACGCAGTATTTT. This codes for CASSPGTGRGGVTDTQYF.

The chain uses TRBV19 and TRBJ2-6; D is unclear. Trimming pared 10 bases from V and 0 bases from J, leaving 7 bases between. Germline V gene data show CDR1 as LNHDA and CDR2 as SQIVND (reference sequence). The CDR3 extends over 13 amino acids. CDR3 coding DNA: TGTGCCACGCAACACTCTGGGGCCAACGTCCTGACTTTC. Residues: CATQHSGANVLTF.